This T cell receptor (beta chain) was obtained from a study of OX40 agonist ivuxolimab in advanced cancers. The study in broad terms: Ivuxolimab was an agonistic, fully human IgG2 monoclonal antibody directed against OX40 (CD134), a costimulatory receptor. Intravenous ivuxolimab was administered to patients every 2 weeks at six dose levels: 0.01, 0.1, 0.3, 1.5, 3 and 10 mg/kg. Of the 50 or so patients in dose escalation, about 20 had hepatocellular carcinoma, some 15 had melanoma, 9 had renal cell carcinoma and 9 had head and neck cancer. The dose-escalation cohort was over 70% male with a mean age of about 65 years, ranging from roughly 23 to 80. Patients were allowed to have had prior anti-PD-1, anti-PD-L1 or anti-CTLA-4 therapy, and 40% of the dose-escalation patients had previously received checkpoint inhibitors. Partial responses were achieved by three dose-escalation patients, of whom one had hepatocellular carcinoma and two had cutaneous melanoma. Peripheral TCRbeta sequencing aimed to test whether ivuxolimab altered TCR sequence diversity and caused clonal T-cell expansion. The monotherapy dose-escalation portion (N ≈ 55 patients) of the phase I ivuxolimab trial is reported in the paper.

The trial excluded patients who had a history of autoimmune disease or were on systemic immunosuppression. Peripheral blood for TCR sequencing was drawn from every dose cohort at baseline, at cycle 4 day 1 and at cycle 7 day 1. Samples came from an open-label, multicenter, first-in-human phase I dose-escalation trial of ivuxolimab. Adults with locally advanced or metastatic melanoma, renal cell, hepatocellular, or head and neck squamous cell carcinoma were enrolled in the trial. Before TCR sequencing, CD4+ T cells and CD8+ T cells from peripheral blood were sorted into separate populations. On the study overall, not on this receptor specifically: After ivuxolimab, more expanded clones were found on average in CD8+ T cells than in CD4+ T cells. At doses from 0.1 to 3.0 mg/kg, clonal expansion was seen in both CD4+ and CD8+ blood T cells between baseline and week 6. Low levels of normalized T-cell clonal expansion were also shown by some nonresponding patients. Antigen specificity was not determined for the clonally expanded peripheral T cells. In the 0.1-3.0 mg/kg groups, partial responders were among the patients with the lowest normalized peripheral clonal expansion, particularly in CD8+ T cells.

Genomic DNA was extracted from sorted cells for sequencing of the TCRbeta CDR3 region. The immunoSEQ Assay was used to sequence the TCRbeta CDR3 regions. The source is immuneACCESS, and TCRdb retained only in-frame sequences with V and J called. Part of the clones is not carried over; for the studies checked, unresolved V genes explain less than half of this, and the remainder is unexplained. The sample table lists tens of thousands of clones, about 85% of them with a count of one. The ten largest make up almost 4% of the sample. CDR1 SGHNT and CDR2 YYREEE were looked up in the germline V gene (reference sequence). The CDR3 covers 13 residues, taking in both the cysteine and the phenylalanine. The DNA shown is the 39-base CDR3, in frame from base 1. V is clipped by 2 bases and J by 4 bases, and the sequence between their germline boundaries is 7 bases long. A remark on this clone: Its antigen target is currently unknown. The sample holds no much larger clone one base away, and base qualities are not on file.

Recombination connected TRBV5-4 to TRBJ2-4, with TRBD1 as a weak D call on 6 bases. The TCR was taken from an adult with an advanced solid tumor such as melanoma, head and neck, liver or kidney cancer. The sample was CD4+ or CD8+ T cells sorted from blood, taken in a trial of the OX40 agonist ivuxolimab. The CDR3 has the sequence CASSLGQKNIQYF. The DNA is TGTGCCAGCAGCTTAGGACAGAAAAACATTCAGTACTTC. With the rest looked up from the reference TRBV5-4 and TRBJ2-4 genes rather than sequenced, the full variable domain is ETGVTQSPTHLIKTRGQQVTLRCSSQSGHNTVSWYQQALGQGPQFIFQYYREEENGRGNFPPRFSGLQFPNYSSELNVNALELDDSALYLCASSLGQKNIQYFGAGTRLSVL.